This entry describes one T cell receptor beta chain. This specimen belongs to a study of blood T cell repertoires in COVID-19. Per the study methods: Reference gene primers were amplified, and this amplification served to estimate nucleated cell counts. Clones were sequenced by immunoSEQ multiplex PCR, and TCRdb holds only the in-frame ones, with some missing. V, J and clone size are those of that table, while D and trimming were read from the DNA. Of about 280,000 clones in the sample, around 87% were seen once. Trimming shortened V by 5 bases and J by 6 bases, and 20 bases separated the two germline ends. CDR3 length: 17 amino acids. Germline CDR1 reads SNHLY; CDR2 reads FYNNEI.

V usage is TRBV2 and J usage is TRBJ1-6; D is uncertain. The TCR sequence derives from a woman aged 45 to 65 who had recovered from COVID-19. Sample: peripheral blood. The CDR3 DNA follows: TGTGCCAGCAGTCAATGGGCCCCTTTGTTTGTTAATTCACCCCTCCACTTT. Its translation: CASSQWAPLFVNSPLHF.